This TCR beta chain was identified in a study of CD8 T cells in Susac syndrome. CDR3 length: 13 amino acids. V lost 6 bases to trimming and J lost 1 base, with 6 bases between them. The authors reverse transcribed roughly 0.45 to 1 ug RNA with random hexamers. The CDR3 of TCR beta was amplified by immunoSEQ multiplex PCR across 54 Vbeta and 13 Jbeta. TCRdb fed the immunoSEQ multiplex PCR reads into MiXCR, producing one record per CDR3 protein. This table holds some 22,000 distinct CDR3 sequences, approximately 93% found once. Overall study results and limits: The number of individuals included in the study's TCR sequencing and HLA analysis was acknowledged as relatively small.

The authors negatively isolated CD8+ and CD4+ T cells and FACS-enriched TEMRA cells. As regards this clonotype: Its cognate antigen is unknown.

The rearrangement joins TRBV12-3 or TRBV12-4 to TRBJ2-2; D not resolved. Sequencing was done on a sample of CD8+ T cells from PBMCs. The clonotype was recovered from a human donor in good health. CDR3 DNA: TGTGCCAGCAGCATACTGAACACCGGGGAGCTGTTTTTT. Translation gives CASSILNTGELFF.